A single sample gave rise to the 19 T cell receptor beta chains below, sequenced in a study of cytomegalovirus exposure and HLA in healthy donors. It was with 60 Vbeta and 13 Jbeta primers that the PCR ran. Profiling relied on immunoSEQ multiplex PCR, and the TCRdb table lists in-frame clones only, not all of them. The sample contains about 52,000 clones, around 70% of which appear only once. Material for sequencing was PBMCs. Receptors were obtained from a woman in her fifties or sixties in good health and CMV-seronegative.

The gene calls are TRBV5-4 and TRBJ1-5; 7 nucleotides line up with TRBD1. Germline assignment: CDR1 SGHNT and CDR2 YYREEE (reference sequence). The CDR3 spans 14 residues. The V gene end was trimmed by 4 bases and the J gene end by 5 bases; junction bases not matched to a gene: 6. The CDR3 here is CASSVGGLDQPQHF. The CDR3 DNA reads as TGTGCCAGCAGCGTAGGGGGCTTAGATCAGCCCCAGCATTTT. The full variable domain, its missing parts supplied by reference TRBV5-4 and TRBJ1-5, is ETGVTQSPTHLIKTRGQQVTLRCSSQSGHNTVSWYQQALGQGPQFIFQYYREEENGRGNFPPRFSGLQFPNYSSELNVNALELDDSALYLCASSVGGLDQPQHFGDGTRLSIL.

The chain recombines TRBV2 with TRBJ1-4, with 7 bases fitting TRBD1. This CDR3 has 13 residues. CDR1 and CDR2 from the germline V gene are SNHLY and FYNNEI. J lost 4 bases, V lost 6 bases, and 2 bases had no gene match. In nucleotides, the CDR3 is TGTGCCAGCAGAAGGGACAGTAATGAAAAACTGTTTTTT. It encodes CASRRDSNEKLFF.

The chain uses TRBV5-6 and TRBJ1-1; possible D gene TRBD1, 5 bases. Trimming took 0 bases from V and 8 from J, leaving 11 bases between them. CDR1 is SGHDT and CDR2 is YYEEEE in the germline V gene. The CDR3 length is 13 residues. Here the CDR3 reads CASSLDARVEAFF. CDR3 bases: TGTGCCAGCAGCTTGGACGCCAGGGTCGAAGCTTTCTTT. The whole variable domain, filled in from reference TRBV5-6 and TRBJ1-1, reads DAGVTQSPTHLIKTRGQQVTLRCSPKSGHDTVSWYQQALGQGPQFIFQYYEEEERQRGNFPDRFSGHQFPNYSSELNVNALLLGDSALYLCASSLDARVEAFFGQGTRLTVV.

V and J are TRBV6-6 and TRBJ1-6, with TRBD1 identical over 8 bases. V lost 6 bases, J lost 9 bases, and 7 bases stayed unmatched. The CDR3 has 14 amino acids. Germline V lookup: CDR1 MNHNY, CDR2 SVGAGI (reference sequence). Written as DNA, the CDR3 is TGTGCCAGCAGGACCGGACAGGGCGGTTCACCCCTCCACTTT. This gives the protein CASRTGQGGSPLHF.

V is TRBV5-1 and J is TRBJ2-5, with a possible D match to TRBD2 (7 bases). The V end was cut by 0 bases, the J end by 5 bases, with 11 bases between. Per the germline V gene, CDR1 is SGHRS and CDR2 is YFSETQ. CDR3 length: 14 residues. The CDR3 bases are TGCGCCAGCAGCTTGGACGGGGGGCGGGAGACCCAGTACTTC. Residues: CASSLDGGRETQYF.

The chain carries TRBV30 and TRBJ2-7; D call uncertain. The CDR3 is 12 amino acids. V gave up 2 bases and J gave up 2 bases, with 7 bases separating them. Germline CDR1 reads GTSNPN; CDR2 reads SVGIG (reference sequence). In DNA, the CDR3 is TGTGCCTGGAGTCTCTCCCCCTACGAGCAGTACTTC. It encodes CAWSLSPYEQYF.

A few counts support this clone. The chain links TRBV19 to TRBJ1-5, with 9 bases matching TRBD1. V was clipped by 3 bases and J by 7 bases; unmatched bases: 4. The germline V gene has CDR1 LNHDA and CDR2 SQIVND (reference sequence). The CDR3 spans 14 residues. CDR3 residues: CASSIVGQGQPQHF. The CDR3 DNA follows: TGTGCCAGTAGTATCGTGGGACAGGGACAGCCCCAGCATTTT.

The J gene is TRBJ2-3, the V gene TRBV7-9, with D perhaps matching TRBD2 (6 bases). V gave up 2 bases and J gave up 1 base, with 16 bases separating them. Looked up from germline, CDR1 is SEHNR and CDR2 is FQNEAQ (reference sequence). The CDR3 extends over 17 amino acids. CDR3 amino acids: CASSLLQAGLGTDTQYF. The CDR3, as DNA: TGTGCCAGCAGCTTATTGCAAGCGGGCTTGGGCACAGATACGCAGTATTTT.

This clone was found once. V is TRBV11-3 and J is TRBJ2-1; D possibly corresponds to TRBD2 (6 bases). The ends were cut back, 3 bases at V and 1 base at J, with 7 bases in the middle. The CDR3 runs 14 residues. In germline, CDR1 is SGHNT, CDR2 YENEEA. The CDR3 coding sequence is TGTGCCAGCAGCTTGGGGGGATCCTACAATGAGCAGTTCTTC. Translating it yields CASSLGGSYNEQFF.

This clone was picked up a small number of times. V and J are TRBV9 and TRBJ2-5, with a weak D call TRBD1 (5 bases). The CDR3 runs to 14 residues. CDR1 and CDR2 (germline): SGDLS, YYNGEE. V lost 0 bases and J 2 bases, leaving 8 bases between the germline ends. The DNA of the CDR3 is TGTGCCAGCAGCGTAGCAGGGCTGCAAGAGACCCAGTACTTC. This sequence encodes CASSVAGLQETQYF.

This clone was observed a single time. This chain uses TRBV19 with TRBJ2-1, with 8 nucleotides matching TRBD1. CDR3 length equals 18 residues. Germline V gene data show CDR1 as LNHDA and CDR2 as SQIVND (reference sequence). V was pared by 5 bases and J by 1 base, with 13 bases of the junction left unmatched. CDR3 bases: TGTGCCAGTAGTCCGGGACAGGCTAGAACCTCTTCCTACAATGAGCAGTTCTTC. As protein: CASSPGQARTSSYNEQFF.

V is TRBV11-2 and J is TRBJ2-3; 8 bases agree with TRBD2. The CDR3 sequence is 15 residues long. V trimming: 2 bases; J trimming: 2 bases; junction bases outside the gene matches: 3. Germline CDR1 SGHAT, CDR2 FQNNGV. The CDR3 DNA reads TGTGCCAGCAGCTTATTACTAGCGGACACAGATACGCAGTATTTT. Encoded protein: CASSLLLADTDTQYF.

V gene TRBV30 combines with J gene TRBJ1-2; 11 bases line up with TRBD1. Per the germline V gene, CDR1 is GTSNPN and CDR2 is SVGIG (reference sequence). V shed 3 bases, J shed 8 bases, and the junction held 8 bases outside the gene matches. This CDR3 is 14 amino acids long. As DNA, the CDR3 is TGTGCCTGGAGGGGTGGACAGGGGGCGCAGGGCTACACCTTC. Translating gives CAWRGGQGAQGYTF.

The table lists this clone with a few counts. The chain uses TRBV7-9 and TRBJ2-1; 9 positions agree with TRBD2. The J segment lost 5 bases and the V segment lost 4 bases, leaving 3 bases of the junction unmatched. CDR1 SEHNR and CDR2 FQNEAQ come from the germline V gene (reference sequence). The CDR3 runs 14 residues. CDR3 residues: CASSWTSVNNEQFF. DNA of the CDR3: TGTGCCAGCAGCTGGACTAGCGTCAACAATGAGCAGTTCTTC.

The CDR3 spells CASSLSGLVGYGYTF. The CDR3 bases are TGTGCCAGCAGTTTATCGGGTTTGGTAGGCTATGGCTACACCTTC. The chain couples TRBV28 to TRBJ1-2, with D unclear. V lost 1 base to trimming and J lost 4 bases, with 13 bases between them. Germline-derived CDR1 and CDR2 are MDHEN and SYDVKM. This CDR3 contains 15 residues.

This chain connects TRBV29-1 to TRBJ1-1; TRBD1 might be the D (6 bases). Trimming took 5 bases from V and 0 from J, leaving 19 bases between them. The CDR3 length is 16 residues. Germline-derived CDR1 and CDR2 are SQVTM and ANQGSEA. The CDR3 nucleotides read TGCAGCGTTAAAAACCGGGACAATATATTGAACACTGAAGCTTTCTTT. Its translation is CSVKNRDNILNTEAFF.

J is TRBJ2-2 and V is TRBV7-9; perhaps TRBD2 as D (5 bases). The CDR3 sequence is 12 residues long. Germline values: CDR1 SEHNR, CDR2 FQNEAQ (reference sequence). With 11 bases removed from V and 7 bases from J, the gap between germline ends came to 14 bases. CDR3 loop: CAGSWEIGELFF. CDR3 bases: TGTGCCGGGTCGTGGGAGATCGGGGAGCTGTTTTTT.

J is TRBJ2-2 and V is TRBV5-1; tentative D call: TRBD1 (5 bases). The CDR3 has 15 residues. The V gene's germline CDR1 is SGHRS and CDR2 YFSETQ. The V and J ends lost 0 bases and 4 bases respectively, with 10 bases between them. The CDR3 DNA sequence: TGCGCCAGCAGCTTGGCCACAGGTGGCACCGGGGAGCTGTTTTTT. Translation: CASSLATGGTGELFF.

Written as DNA, the CDR3 is TGCGCCAGCAGCCAAGACCGGTGGGAGACCCAGTACTTC. This translates into CASSQDRWETQYF. The genes are TRBV4-1 and TRBJ2-5; D is uncertain. CDR3 length: 13 amino acids. The germline V and J ends were trimmed by 0 bases and 5 bases, with 7 bases remaining between them. Germline CDR1 MGHRA, CDR2 YSYEKL.